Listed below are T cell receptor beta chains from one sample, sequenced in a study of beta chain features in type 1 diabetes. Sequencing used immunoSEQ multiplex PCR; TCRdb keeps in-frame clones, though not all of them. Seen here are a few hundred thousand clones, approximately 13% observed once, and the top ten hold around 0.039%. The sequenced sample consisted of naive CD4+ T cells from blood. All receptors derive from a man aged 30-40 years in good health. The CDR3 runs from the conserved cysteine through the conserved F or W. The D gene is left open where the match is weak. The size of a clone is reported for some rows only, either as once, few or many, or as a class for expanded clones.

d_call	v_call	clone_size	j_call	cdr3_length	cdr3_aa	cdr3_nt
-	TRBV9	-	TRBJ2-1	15	CASSAWGRGGNEQFF	TGTGCCAGCAGCGCCTGGGGGCGGGGAGGCAATGAGCAGTTCTTC
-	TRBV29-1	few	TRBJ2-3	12	CSVDEGADTQYF	TGCAGCGTTGATGAGGGAGCAGATACGCAGTATTTT
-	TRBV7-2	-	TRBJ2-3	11	CASSAKYTQYF	TGTGCCAGCAGCGCAAAGTATACGCAGTATTTT
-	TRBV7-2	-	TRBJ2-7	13	CASSLTRDYEQYF	TGTGCCAGCAGCTTGACTAGAGACTACGAGCAGTACTTC
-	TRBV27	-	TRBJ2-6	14	CASSMNSGANVLTF	TGTGCCAGCAGTATGAACTCTGGGGCCAACGTCCTGACTTTC
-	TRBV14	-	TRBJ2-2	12	CASSPRVGELFF	TGTGCCAGCAGCCCCCGGGTCGGGGAGCTGTTTTTT
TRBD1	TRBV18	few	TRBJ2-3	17	CASSPRGQPRSTDTQYF	TGTGCCAGCTCACCACGGGGACAGCCGAGATCCACAGATACGCAGTATTTT
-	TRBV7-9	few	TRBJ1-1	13	CASSLSERTEAFF	TGTGCCAGCAGCTTAAGTGAACGCACTGAAGCTTTCTTT
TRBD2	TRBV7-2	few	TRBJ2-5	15	CASSLGSGREETQYF	TGTGCCAGCAGCTTAGGTAGCGGGAGAGAAGAGACCCAGTACTTC
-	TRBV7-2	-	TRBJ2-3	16	CASRPPGAVLADTQYF	TGTGCCAGCAGACCGCCAGGGGCTGTTCTAGCAGATACGCAGTATTTT
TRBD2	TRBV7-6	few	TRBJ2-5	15	CASSSAGEGLETQYF	TGTGCCAGCAGCTCCGCCGGGGAGGGGCTGGAGACCCAGTACTTC
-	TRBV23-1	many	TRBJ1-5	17	CASSLLQGLVSNQPQHF	TGCGCCAGCAGTCTGCTTCAGGGTCTGGTAAGCAATCAGCCCCAGCATTTT
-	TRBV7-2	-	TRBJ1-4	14	CASSPRPKDEKLFF	TGTGCCAGCAGCCCGCGACCTAAAGATGAAAAACTGTTTTTT
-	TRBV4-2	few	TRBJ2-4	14	CASSQDPTVNIQYF	TGTGCCAGCAGCCAAGATCCGACAGTAAACATTCAGTACTTC
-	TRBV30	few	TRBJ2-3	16	CAWSLRLLFGADTQYF	TGTGCCTGGAGCCTTCGCCTCCTGTTTGGAGCAGATACGCAGTATTTT
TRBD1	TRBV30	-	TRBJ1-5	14	CAWSPGGYNQPQHF	TGTGCCTGGAGTCCAGGGGGTTACAATCAGCCCCAGCATTTT
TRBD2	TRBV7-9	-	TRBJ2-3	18	CASSYAGGKKFSTDTQYF	TGTGCCAGCAGCTACGCGGGGGGAAAGAAATTTAGCACAGATACGCAGTATTTT
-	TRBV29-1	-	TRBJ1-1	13	CSVNKKEGTEAFF	TGCAGCGTTAACAAAAAAGAGGGGACTGAAGCTTTCTTT
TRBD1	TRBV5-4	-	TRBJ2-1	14	CASSGGQGADEQFF	TGTGCCAGCAGCGGTGGACAGGGGGCCGATGAGCAGTTCTTC
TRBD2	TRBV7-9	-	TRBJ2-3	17	CASSLGSLAGITDTQYF	TGTGCCAGCAGCTTGGGGTCCCTAGCGGGAATCACAGATACGCAGTATTTT